This T cell receptor (beta chain) was identified during a study of CD8+ T cells in alopecia areata. Findings and limits, study-wide: Scalp repertoires also include resident alphabeta T cells from normal skin.

V dropped 7 bases and J dropped 4; count of bases not matched to a gene: 3. The CDR3 length is 14 residues. Germline values: CDR1 MNHNY, CDR2 SVGAGI (reference sequence). Comment on this clone: The target antigen is unknown.

Extracted from the samples, RNA was reverse transcribed into cDNA to serve as the sequencing template. Sequenced by immunoSEQ multiplex PCR; TCRdb stores in-frame clones only, minus some. This table has 80,000 to 100,000 clones, 35% to 45% appearing once. The receptor's source is a human donor with alopecia areata. The sequenced sample was CD4+ T cells sorted from blood. The rearrangement links TRBV6-6 to TRBJ2-5; 13 bases line up with TRBD2. The CDR3 DNA follows: TGTGCCAGCAAAGGACTAGCGGGAGTAGAGACCCAGTACTTC. Residues: CASKGLAGVETQYF.